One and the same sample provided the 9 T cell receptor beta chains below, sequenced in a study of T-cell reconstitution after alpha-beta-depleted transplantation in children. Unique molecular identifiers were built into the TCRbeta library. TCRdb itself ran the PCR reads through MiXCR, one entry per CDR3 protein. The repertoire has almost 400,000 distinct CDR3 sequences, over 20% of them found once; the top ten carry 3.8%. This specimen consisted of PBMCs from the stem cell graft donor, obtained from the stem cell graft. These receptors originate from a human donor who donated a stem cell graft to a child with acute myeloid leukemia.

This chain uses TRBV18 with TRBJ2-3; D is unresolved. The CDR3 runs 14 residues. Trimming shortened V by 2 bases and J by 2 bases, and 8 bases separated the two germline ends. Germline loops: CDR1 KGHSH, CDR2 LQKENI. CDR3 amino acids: CASSPVVATDTQYF. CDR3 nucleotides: TGTGCCAGCTCACCAGTGGTAGCCACAGATACGCAGTATTTT.

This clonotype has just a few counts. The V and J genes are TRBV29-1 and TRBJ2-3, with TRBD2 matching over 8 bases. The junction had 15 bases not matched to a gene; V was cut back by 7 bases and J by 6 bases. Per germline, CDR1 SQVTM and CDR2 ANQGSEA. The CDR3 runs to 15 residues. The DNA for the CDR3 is TGCAGCGCTCGAAAGGGAAGCGGGAGTTGGGATACGCAGTATTTT. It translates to CSARKGSGSWDTQYF.

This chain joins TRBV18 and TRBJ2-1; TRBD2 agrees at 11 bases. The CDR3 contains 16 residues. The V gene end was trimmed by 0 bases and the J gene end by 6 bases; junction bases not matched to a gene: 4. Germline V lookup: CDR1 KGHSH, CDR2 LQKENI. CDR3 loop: CASSPPNLAGGNEQFF. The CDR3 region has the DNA TGTGCCAGCTCACCACCGAATCTAGCGGGAGGCAATGAGCAGTTCTTC.

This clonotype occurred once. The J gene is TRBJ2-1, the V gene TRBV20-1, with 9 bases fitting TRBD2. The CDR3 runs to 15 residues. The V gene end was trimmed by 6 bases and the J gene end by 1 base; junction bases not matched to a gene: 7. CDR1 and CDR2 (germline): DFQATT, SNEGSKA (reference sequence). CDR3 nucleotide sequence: TGCAGTGCCCATGAGCGGGAGGAATCCTACAATGAGCAGTTCTTC. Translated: CSAHEREESYNEQFF.

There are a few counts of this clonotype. For the CDR3, the DNA is TGCGCCAGCAGCTTGGTCTTGACTAGCGGGGGCTACAATGAGCAGTTCTTC. Protein product: CASSLVLTSGGYNEQFF. This chain connects TRBV5-1 to TRBJ2-1, with 12 bases that match TRBD2. This CDR3 is 17 amino acids long. J gave up 3 bases and V 0 bases, and 4 bases lay outside the gene matches. Germline lookup yields CDR1 SGHRS and CDR2 YFSETQ. Filled out from reference TRBV5-1 and TRBJ2-1, the complete variable domain reads KAGVTQTPRYLIKTRGQQVTLSCSPISGHRSVSWYQQTPGQGLQFLFEYFSETQRNKGNFPGRFSGRQFSNSRSEMNVSTLELGDSALYLCASSLVLTSGGYNEQFFGPGTRLTVL.

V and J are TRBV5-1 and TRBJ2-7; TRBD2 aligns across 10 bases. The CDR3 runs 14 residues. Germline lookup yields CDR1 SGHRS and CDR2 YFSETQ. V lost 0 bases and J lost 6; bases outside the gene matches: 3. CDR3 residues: CASSLVLAGGEQYF. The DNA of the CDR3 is TGCGCCAGCAGCTTGGTTTTAGCGGGAGGCGAGCAGTACTTC.

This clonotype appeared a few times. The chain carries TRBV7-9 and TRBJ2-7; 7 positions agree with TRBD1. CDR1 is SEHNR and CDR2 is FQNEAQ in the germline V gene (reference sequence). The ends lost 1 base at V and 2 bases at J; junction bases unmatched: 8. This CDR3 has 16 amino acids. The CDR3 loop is CASSLDVRDRPYEQYF. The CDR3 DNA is TGTGCCAGCAGCTTAGACGTTCGGGACAGACCCTACGAGCAGTACTTC.

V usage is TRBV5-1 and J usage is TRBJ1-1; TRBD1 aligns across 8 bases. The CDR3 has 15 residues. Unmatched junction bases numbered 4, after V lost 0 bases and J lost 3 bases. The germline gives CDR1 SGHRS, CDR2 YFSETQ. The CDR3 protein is CASSLDRGKDTEAFF. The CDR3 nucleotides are TGCGCCAGCAGCTTGGACAGGGGGAAGGACACTGAAGCTTTCTTT.

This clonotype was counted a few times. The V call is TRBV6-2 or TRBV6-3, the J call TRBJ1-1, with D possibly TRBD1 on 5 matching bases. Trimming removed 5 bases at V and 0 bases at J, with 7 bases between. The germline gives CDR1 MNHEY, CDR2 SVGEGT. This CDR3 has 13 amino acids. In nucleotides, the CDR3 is TGTGCCAGCAGTGCAGGGATGAACACTGAAGCTTTCTTT. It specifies CASSAGMNTEAFF.